This T cell receptor (beta chain) was sequenced during a study of Graves' ophthalmopathy and Graves' hyperthyroidism (dated by TCRdb to between 2018 and 2020). Concerning the study at large: Peripheral blood was collected before any treatment was given, at the time of initial diagnosis. To tell Graves' ophthalmopathy apart from Graves' hyperthyroidism, and to predict which patients would progress to ophthalmopathy, the study relied on TCR beta repertoire signatures. In total, 135 blood samples were TCR-sequenced: 40 to 45 ophthalmopathy, some 75 hyperthyroidism and some 17 hyperthyroidism-to-ophthalmopathy patients. To explore V-J signatures that separate ophthalmopathy from hyperthyroidism, a discovery set of about a hundred patients was enrolled, consisting of about 41 with ophthalmopathy and around 57 with stable hyperthyroidism. For independent validation, a separate cohort was made up of around 19 hyperthyroidism patients plus 17 patients who later progressed from hyperthyroidism to ophthalmopathy. In roughly 6 hyperthyroidism patients, T-cell repertoires of thyroid tissue and blood were compared. After sampling, hyperthyroidism patients received methimazole starting at 30 mg daily, and ophthalmopathy patients received high-dose intravenous methylprednisolone. The approximately 90 discovery patients were divided at random into training and test sets in a 7:3 ratio.

This clonotype was detected ten times or more. Its cognate antigen has yet to be identified. Per-base qualities were not stored, and no clone one base away is much larger. CDR1 and CDR2, per the germline V gene (reference sequence), are LNHDA and SQIVND. CDR3 length: 16 amino acids, cysteine to phenylalanine. Only the CDR3 portion is preserved as DNA: 48 bases, with reading frame beginning at the first base. Trimming removed 2 bases from V and 1 base from J, leaving 14 bases between the germline ends. Stable hyperthyroidism was defined as no progression to ophthalmopathy within 18 months of follow-up. Patients with hyperthyroidism were aged 18 to 65 years, had been newly diagnosed, and had a disease duration of less than 2 months. Patients were excluded if they had other autoimmune diseases, uncontrolled infections, pregnancy or lactation. Diagnosis was based on clinical symptoms, serum thyroxine, TRAb, thyroid ultrasound and orbital computed tomography. PBMCs were isolated from 10 ml of fresh peripheral blood by Ficoll-Paque density gradient centrifugation. Total RNA was extracted using Trizol reagent, and RNA quality was checked on an Agilent 2100 Bioanalyzer.

Study-level results and caveats: Sample size was not predetermined statistically, and investigators were not blinded to group allocation. In validation, the model predicted ophthalmopathy progression with about 70% sensitivity and roughly 72% specificity; 12 predicted patients were CT-confirmed with GO in a median of approximately 6.2 months. The 13-signature model separated ophthalmopathy from stable hyperthyroidism with roughly 88% sensitivity and about 84% specificity in cross-validation, and 80%/75% in the test set. Most expanded thyroid clonotypes with a frequency above 0.001 also appeared in blood, which suggests that blood repertoires may reflect the immune response in the thyroid.

TCR beta CDR3 regions were amplified from RNA transcripts for repertoire sequencing. A first-round RT-PCR used HTBI primers with the Qiagen OneStep RT-PCR kit, followed by a second-round multiplex PCR, size selection and purification. Libraries were sequenced on an Illumina HiSeq2000 using paired-end 100 bp reads. In the source study's methods: SOAPnuke was used for read processing, and reads with adapters, uncalled bases, a mean Phred below 15, or no exact constant-primer or identifier match were discarded. COPE v1.2.5 was used to merge the high-quality paired reads. Each unique nucleotide sequence was treated as a clonotype, and MiTCR v1.1 was used to align the clonotypes to the IMGT TRB V, D and J references. The analysis was limited to V-J combinations with a frequency above 0.0001, which together covered over 99% of the repertoires. For each V-J combination, a TCR clonal expansion and chaos score was defined as the ratio of F50 clonal expansion to chaos observed in the TCRdist matrix. Features were reduced by Welch's t-statistics and random forest to around 14 V-J combinations, which fed a naive Bayes classifier. The Morisita-Horn index was used to measure how similar the thyroid and blood repertoires were. TCRdb reanalyzed the raw reads on its own, using fastp at Q25 for trimming and MiXCR for clone calling, and kept in-frame beta chains. Under each unique CDR3 protein, matching rows form one entry showing the most common genes and DNA. The V and J calls shown here were made by TCRdb, not taken from the authors' results. Here the sample has over 500,000 distinct CDR3 sequences; about 20% occur a single time. 7.1% of the sample is in the top ten clones.

The receptor was isolated from a young woman with stable Graves' hyperthyroidism. Some clones in this sample may be carry-over from other donors' samples. Donor details come from another sample of the same person, matched by shared clones. In this chain, TRBV19 is recombined with TRBJ1-1; the D region possibly corresponds to TRBD1 (5 bases align). Sequenced input: peripheral blood. DNA sequence: TGTGCCAGTAGTATATTACCCGGGACTGGGAACACTGAAGCTTTCTTT. It encodes CASSILPGTGNTEAFF.